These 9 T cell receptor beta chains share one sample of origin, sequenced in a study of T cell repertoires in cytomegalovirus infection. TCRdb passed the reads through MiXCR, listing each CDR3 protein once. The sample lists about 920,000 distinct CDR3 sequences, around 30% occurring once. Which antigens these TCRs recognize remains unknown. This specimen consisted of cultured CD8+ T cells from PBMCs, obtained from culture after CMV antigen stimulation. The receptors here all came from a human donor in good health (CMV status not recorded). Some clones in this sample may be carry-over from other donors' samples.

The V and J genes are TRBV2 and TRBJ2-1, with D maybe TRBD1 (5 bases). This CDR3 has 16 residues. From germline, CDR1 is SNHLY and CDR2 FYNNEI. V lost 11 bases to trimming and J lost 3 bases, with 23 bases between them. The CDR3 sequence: CAVFPPDSAFYNEQFF. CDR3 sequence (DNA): TGTGCCGTCTTCCCCCCAGACAGTGCCTTCTACAATGAGCAGTTCTTC.

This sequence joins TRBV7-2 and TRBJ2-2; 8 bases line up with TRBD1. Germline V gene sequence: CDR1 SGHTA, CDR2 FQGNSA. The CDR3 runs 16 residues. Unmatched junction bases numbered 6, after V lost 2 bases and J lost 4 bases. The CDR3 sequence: CASSLNAGGGTGELFF. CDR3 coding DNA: TGTGCCAGCAGCTTAAATGCAGGGGGCGGCACCGGGGAGCTGTTTTTT.

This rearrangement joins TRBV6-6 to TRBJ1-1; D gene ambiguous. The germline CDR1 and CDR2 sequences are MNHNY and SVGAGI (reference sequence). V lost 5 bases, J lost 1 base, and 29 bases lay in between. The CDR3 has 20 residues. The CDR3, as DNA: TGTGCCAGCAGTCCTCATATTACCCCCCTTCCGTGGCGGAAGAACACTGAAGCTTTCTTT. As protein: CASSPHITPLPWRKNTEAFF.

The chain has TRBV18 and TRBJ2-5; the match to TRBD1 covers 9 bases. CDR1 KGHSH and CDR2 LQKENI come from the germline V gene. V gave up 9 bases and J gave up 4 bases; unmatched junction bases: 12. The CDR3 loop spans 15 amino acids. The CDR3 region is CASFSPDRGRETQYF. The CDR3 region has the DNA TGTGCCAGTTTTTCCCCGGACAGGGGTAGAGAGACCCAGTACTTC.

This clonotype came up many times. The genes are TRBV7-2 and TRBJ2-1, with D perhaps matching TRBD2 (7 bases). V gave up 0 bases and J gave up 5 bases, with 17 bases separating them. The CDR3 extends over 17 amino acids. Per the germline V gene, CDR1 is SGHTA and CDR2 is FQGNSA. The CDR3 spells CASSLARMGGAHNEQFF. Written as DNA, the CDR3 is TGTGCCAGCAGCTTAGCGCGAATGGGGGGGGCCCACAATGAGCAGTTCTTC.

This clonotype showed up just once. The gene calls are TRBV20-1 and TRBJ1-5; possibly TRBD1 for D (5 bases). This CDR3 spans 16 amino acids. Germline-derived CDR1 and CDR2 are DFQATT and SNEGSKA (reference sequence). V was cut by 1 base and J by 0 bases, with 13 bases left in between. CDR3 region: CSARGAGRYSNQPQHF. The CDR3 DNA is TGCAGTGCTAGAGGGGCAGGGAGGTATAGCAATCAGCCCCAGCATTTT.

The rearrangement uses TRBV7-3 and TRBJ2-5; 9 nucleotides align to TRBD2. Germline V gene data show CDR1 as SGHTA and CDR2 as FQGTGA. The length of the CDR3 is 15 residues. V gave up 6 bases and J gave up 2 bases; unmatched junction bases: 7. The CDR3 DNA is TGTGCCAGCAGTTTCGCGGGGGGGGGACAAGAGACCCAGTACTTC. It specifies CASSFAGGGQETQYF.

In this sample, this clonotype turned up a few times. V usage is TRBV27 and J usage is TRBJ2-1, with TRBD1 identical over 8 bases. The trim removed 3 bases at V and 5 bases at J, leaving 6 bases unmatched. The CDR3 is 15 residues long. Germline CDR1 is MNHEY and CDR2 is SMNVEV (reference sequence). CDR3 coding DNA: TGTGCCAGCAGTTTCGCGGACAGGGTCCACAATGAGCAGTTCTTC. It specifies CASSFADRVHNEQFF.

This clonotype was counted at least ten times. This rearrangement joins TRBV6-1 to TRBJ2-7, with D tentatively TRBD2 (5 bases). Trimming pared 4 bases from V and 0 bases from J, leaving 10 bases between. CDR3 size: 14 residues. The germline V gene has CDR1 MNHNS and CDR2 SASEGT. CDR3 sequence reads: CASSVPRGSYEQYF. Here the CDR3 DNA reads TGTGCCAGCAGTGTTCCTCGGGGCTCCTACGAGCAGTACTTC.